This TCR beta chain was identified during a study of control samples from healthy donors and cancer patients. V shed 10 bases, J shed 4 bases, and the junction held 7 bases outside the gene matches. This CDR3 is built from 14 residues. In germline, CDR1 is ENHRY, CDR2 SYGVKD. Data came from immunoSEQ multiplex PCR; TCRdb stores just in-frame clones and leaves some out. This sample has tens of thousands of clones, with around 84% found just once. The gene calls are TRBV10-3 and TRBJ1-2; TRBD1 aligns across 12 bases. The TCR originated in a woman aged 50 to 60 with lung cancer. The sample consisted of PBMCs. CDR3 region: CATRRDRGPYGYTF. The CDR3 nucleotides read TGTGCCACCCGAAGGGACAGGGGGCCCTATGGCTACACCTTC.